Below are 21 T cell receptor beta chains sequenced from a single sample in a study of beta chain features in type 1 diabetes. The isolated RNA, all of it, was reverse transcribed, so expressed TCRB transcripts were what got sequenced. Repertoires were generated with immunoSEQ multiplex PCR, while TCRdb's copy carries only in-frame clones and drops some. The data hold around 310,000 clones, with about 13% observed a single time. No antigen has been assigned to these receptors. General study points: Type 1 diabetes patients had moderately but significantly shorter TCRB CDR3s in all four CD4+ subsets.

Sequenced sample: naive CD4+ T cells from blood. The receptor source for this set is a young woman with type 1 diabetes.

This clone has just a few counts. Mismatch with germline at one junction end may stem from a read error. V gene TRBV7-2 combines with J gene TRBJ2-3; 8 nucleotides line up with TRBD2. CDR3 length: 13 residues. Germline CDR1 reads SGHTA; CDR2 reads FQGNSA. In nucleotides, the CDR3 is TGCACGAAGCGGGAGCGGGGCACAGATACGCAGTATTTT. It translates to CTKRERGTDTQYF.

This clone was found a few times. The chain has TRBV15 and TRBJ1-5; tentatively, D is TRBD1 (5 bases). The CDR3 covers 16 residues. The germline gives CDR1 LNHNV, CDR2 YYDKDF (reference sequence). V gave up 2 bases and J gave up 7 bases, with 18 bases separating them. The CDR3 DNA follows: TGTGCCACCAGCAGACCCGGGGGTCCCCCTGGGCAGCCCCAGCATTTT. This gives the protein CATSRPGGPPGQPQHF.

This chain uses TRBV11-2 with TRBJ2-1; perhaps TRBD2 as D (5 bases). Germline V gene sequence: CDR1 SGHAT, CDR2 FQNNGV. CDR3 length equals 13 residues. V gave up 5 bases and J gave up 4 bases, with 9 bases separating them. The CDR3, as DNA: TGTGCCAGCAGCCGCGGGTATTACAATGAGCAGTTCTTC. Amino acid sequence: CASSRGYYNEQFF.

The rearrangement uses TRBV7-2 and TRBJ2-3; TRBD2 aligns across 14 bases. This CDR3 comprises 17 residues. Germline V gives CDR1 SGHTA, CDR2 FQGNSA. V trimming: 0 bases; J trimming: 6 bases; junction bases outside the gene matches: 5. CDR3 sequence: CASSLAGTSGRRDTQYF. CDR3 nucleotides: TGTGCCAGCAGCTTAGCCGGGACTAGCGGGAGAAGGGATACGCAGTATTTT.

This rearrangement joins TRBV28 to TRBJ2-5; D not certain. This CDR3 is 12 amino acids long. The V and J ends lost 5 bases and 4 bases respectively, with 8 bases between them. CDR1 MDHEN and CDR2 SYDVKM come from the germline V gene. CDR3 nucleotide sequence: TGTGCCAGCAGTCCTGCTACAGAGACCCAGTACTTC. Translation: CASSPATETQYF. The variable domain in full, completed from reference TRBV28 and TRBJ2-5, reads DVKVTQSSRYLVKRTGEKVFLECVQDMDHENMFWYRQDPGLGLRLIYFSYDVKMKEKGDIPEGYSVSREKKERFSLILESASTNQTSMYLCASSPATETQYFGPGTRLLVL.

This chain joins TRBV5-1 and TRBJ1-2; possibly TRBD1 for D (5 bases). Between the trimmed V and J ends, which lost 1 base and 7 bases, there was a span of 11 bases. CDR1 is SGHRS and CDR2 is YFSETQ in the germline V gene. The CDR3 extends over 13 amino acids. The CDR3 loop reads CASSLPGGGGYTF. Here the CDR3 DNA reads TGCGCCAGCAGCTTGCCTGGCGGGGGTGGCTACACCTTC.

The V gene is TRBV27, the J gene TRBJ2-3, with D possibly being TRBD2 (6 bases). In germline, CDR1 is MNHEY, CDR2 SMNVEV (reference sequence). V dropped 3 bases and J dropped 3 bases, with 13 bases sitting between them. The CDR3 is 15 residues long. CDR3 in amino acids: CASSFRGLATDTQYF. CDR3 bases: TGTGCCAGCAGTTTTAGGGGACTGGCGACAGATACGCAGTATTTT.

The chain recombines TRBV14 with TRBJ1-2; D is uncertain. Germline V gene lookup returns CDR1 SGHDN and CDR2 FVKESK. There are 15 residues in the CDR3. Deletions cut 2 bases from V and 8 bases from J, with 18 bases between. The CDR3 sequence: CASSQYLDKVGGYTF. CDR3 nucleotide sequence: TGTGCCAGCAGCCAATATCTCGACAAAGTTGGAGGCTACACCTTC.

V gene TRBV7-8 combines with J gene TRBJ2-5, with 7 bases lining up with TRBD2. V dropped 1 base and J dropped 5; count of bases not matched to a gene: 7. The CDR3 consists of 15 residues. Looked up from germline, CDR1 is SGHVS and CDR2 is FQNEAQ. The DNA of the CDR3 is TGTGCCAGCAGCTTAGTAGTTGGACTAGGGGAGACCCAGTACTTC. Protein: CASSLVVGLGETQYF.

This chain joins TRBV11-2 and TRBJ2-2; D gene ambiguous. Per the germline V gene, CDR1 is SGHAT and CDR2 is FQNNGV. The V end was cut by 3 bases, the J end by 4 bases, with 12 bases between. The CDR3 loop spans 15 amino acids. CDR3 DNA: TGTGCCAGCAGCTTCGCCCAACCGGGCACCGGGGAGCTGTTTTTT. This encodes CASSFAQPGTGELFF.

The sample holds a few counts of this clone. The chain uses TRBV10-3 and TRBJ1-1, with TRBD1 matching over 11 bases. The V and J ends lost 4 bases and 4 bases, in that order; junction bases with no gene match: 2. The germline gives CDR1 ENHRY, CDR2 SYGVKD. The CDR3 consists of 14 residues. The CDR3 sequence: CAISAGTGGTEAFF. CDR3 nucleotides: TGTGCCATCAGTGCCGGGACAGGGGGCACTGAAGCTTTCTTT.

The chain employs TRBV27 and TRBJ2-7, with 9 bases aligning to TRBD1. The CDR3 sequence is 16 residues long. The V gene's germline CDR1 is MNHEY and CDR2 SMNVEV (reference sequence). Unmatched junction bases numbered 12, after V lost 5 bases and J lost 4 bases. The CDR3 nucleotides are TGTGCCAGCAGTCTCGTACCGGGACAGGGTGATTACGAGCAGTACTTC. This codes for CASSLVPGQGDYEQYF.

The chain is built from TRBV5-1 and TRBJ2-2, with D perhaps TRBD2 (5 bases). Trimming shortened V by 2 bases and J by 0 bases, and 11 bases separated the two germline ends. Germline loops: CDR1 SGHRS, CDR2 YFSETQ. This CDR3 contains 16 residues. The CDR3 bases are TGCGCCAGCAGCTTTATTGCGGGTGCGAACACCGGGGAGCTGTTTTTT. Amino acids: CASSFIAGANTGELFF.

This chain uses TRBV5-1 with TRBJ2-7, with 7 bases lining up with TRBD2. Germline CDR1 and CDR2: SGHRS and YFSETQ. The CDR3 loop spans 17 amino acids. V trimming: 0 bases; J trimming: 3 bases; junction bases outside the gene matches: 12. CDR3 coding DNA: TGCGCCAGCAGCTTGGAGGGAAGGGCTAGCGGCTTCTACGAGCAGTACTTC. It is translated as CASSLEGRASGFYEQYF.

This clone was counted a few times. The chain is built from TRBV30 and TRBJ2-7; unclear D gene. Germline CDR1 GTSNPN, CDR2 SVGIG (reference sequence). This CDR3 comprises 14 residues. Between the trimmed V and J ends, which lost 0 bases and 0 bases, there was a span of 9 bases. CDR3 in amino acids: CAWSVVRLSYEQYF. In DNA form, the CDR3 reads TGTGCCTGGAGTGTTGTCCGACTCTCCTACGAGCAGTACTTC.

The rearrangement links TRBV7-2 to TRBJ2-1, with 13 bases aligning to TRBD2. This CDR3 region has 18 residues. The J segment lost 5 bases and the V segment lost 5 bases, leaving 12 bases of the junction unmatched. Germline assignment: CDR1 SGHTA and CDR2 FQGNSA. CDR3 loop: CASSPPSGLAGAHNEQFF. In DNA, the CDR3 is TGTGCCAGCAGCCCACCGTCCGGACTAGCGGGAGCCCACAATGAGCAGTTCTTC. Together with reference TRBV7-2 and TRBJ2-1, the CDR3 gives the full variable domain: GAGVSQSPSNKVTEKGKDVELRCDPISGHTALYWYRQSLGQGLEFLIYFQGNSAPDKSGLPSDRFSAERTGGSVSTLTIQRTQQEDSAVYLCASSPPSGLAGAHNEQFFGPGTRLTVL.

In this sample, this clone turned up a few times. The gene calls are TRBV7-8 and TRBJ2-1; 7 nucleotides line up with TRBD1. CDR3 length equals 17 residues. Germline CDR1 is SGHVS and CDR2 is FQNEAQ. With V trimmed by 5 bases and J by 0 bases, 10 bases remained unmatched. CDR3 nucleotides: TGTGCCAGCAGCCCGACAGGGACAAGTCACTCCTACAATGAGCAGTTCTTC. Its protein is CASSPTGTSHSYNEQFF.

This clone has just a few counts. The V and J genes are TRBV2 and TRBJ2-5, with D tentatively TRBD2 (5 bases). CDR1 is SNHLY and CDR2 is FYNNEI in the germline V gene. V lost 6 bases and J lost 7, with 15 bases in between. The CDR3 loop spans 13 amino acids. The CDR3 nucleotides read TGTGCCAGCAGGATAGAGGACCGGGGGACCCAGTACTTC. Its translation is CASRIEDRGTQYF.

In its sample, this clone was seen a few times. This sequence joins TRBV7-3 and TRBJ2-1; 9 bases agree with TRBD2. With V trimmed by 5 bases and J by 8 bases, 10 bases remained unmatched. The CDR3 loop spans 15 amino acids. CDR1 is SGHTA and CDR2 is FQGTGA in the germline V gene. CDR3 region: CASSAGTSSPHEQFF. The CDR3 DNA sequence: TGTGCCAGCAGCGCCGGGACTAGCAGTCCCCATGAGCAGTTCTTC.

The chain employs TRBV5-1 and TRBJ2-1, with 14 bases aligning to TRBD2. Germline loops: CDR1 SGHRS, CDR2 YFSETQ. CDR3 length equals 15 residues. V lost 4 bases and J lost 8; bases outside the gene matches: 5. CDR3 amino acids: CASSVGLAGVDEQFF. In DNA, the CDR3 is TGCGCCAGCAGCGTGGGACTAGCGGGAGTCGATGAGCAGTTCTTC.

This chain joins TRBV7-3 and TRBJ1-1, with a weak D call TRBD1 (6 bases). The CDR3 contains 14 residues. CDR1 is SGHTA and CDR2 is FQGTGA in the germline V gene. V lost 4 bases and J lost 4, with 13 bases in between. The DNA of the CDR3 is TGTGCCAGCAGCTCAGGGGCAGGGCGCACTGAAGCTTTCTTT. Translation: CASSSGAGRTEAFF.